What follows is one T cell receptor beta chain and its context. Its cognate antigen is unknown. Clones were sequenced by immunoSEQ multiplex PCR, and TCRdb holds only the in-frame ones, with some missing. The table lists about 42,000 clones, around four fifths of them singletons. In germline, CDR1 is LNHDA, CDR2 SQIVND (reference sequence). V lost 2 bases to trimming and J lost 3 bases, with 11 bases between them. This CDR3 comprises 15 residues. This record comes from a study of T cell responses to AZD1222 COVID-19 vaccine. Study findings and constraints: Regions 160-218 and 743-854 held dominance among vaccine-associated CD4 TCRs, which spanned spike.

V is TRBV19 and J is TRBJ2-1; D gene uncertain. The receptor's source is an adult who received the AZD1222 COVID-19 vaccine. Sequencing used peripheral blood, obtained 28 days after the second AZD1222 dose. This CDR3 is CASSISVGLYNEQFF. The CDR3 region has the DNA TGTGCCAGTAGTATAAGTGTCGGGCTCTACAATGAGCAGTTCTTC. The whole variable domain, filled in from reference TRBV19 and TRBJ2-1, reads DGGITQSPKYLFRKEGQNVTLSCEQNLNHDAMYWYRQDPGQGLRLIYYSQIVNDFQKGDIAEGYSVSREKKESFPLTVTSAQKNPTAFYLCASSISVGLYNEQFFGPGTRLTVL.